Shown below are 30 T cell receptor beta chains from a single sample sequenced in a study of blood T cells in healthy people across ages (dated by TCRdb to between 2015 and 2016). The library was generated by 5' RACE. For sequencing, an Illumina HiSeq 2500 was employed. A second PCR of about 7 to 12 cycles was run with a J-beta primer mix and a sample-barcoded 5' primer. Using fastp trimming at Q25 and MiXCR clonotype assembly, TCRdb reanalyzed the public sequencing data and kept in-frame beta chains. For every CDR3 protein sequence, its rows merge into one entry that carries the most common genes and DNA. This sample has hundreds of thousands of distinct CDR3 sequences in its table, and around 45% of those were observed once. The ten biggest clones cover roughly 34% of the sample. The sequenced sample consisted of blood. The receptors derive from a woman aged 60-70 years in good health.

The V gene is TRBV28, the J gene TRBJ2-3; the match to TRBD1 covers 7 bases. V shed 3 bases, J shed 3 bases, and the junction held 3 bases outside the gene matches. Germline V gene data show CDR1 as MDHEN and CDR2 as SYDVKM. This CDR3 is built from 14 residues. The CDR3 bases are TGTGCCAGCAGTTTCGACAGGGCTACAGATACGCAGTATTTT. It translates to CASSFDRATDTQYF.

As to this clonotype: This may come from a read error, since a much larger clone is one base off. The V and J genes are TRBV6-1 and TRBJ1-1, with TRBD1 identical over 8 bases. The CDR3 is made up of 15 amino acids. The germline CDR1 and CDR2 sequences are MNHNS and SASEGT. The DNA of the CDR3 is TGTGCCGGCAGGACAGGGACCCTTCGGTACACTGAAGCTTTCTTT. It specifies CAGRTGTLRYTEAFF.

This clonotype has just a few counts. The rearrangement links TRBV25-1 to TRBJ2-3; D gene unclear. The CDR3 covers 13 residues. Germline V gene sequence: CDR1 MGHDK, CDR2 SYGVNS. V shed 4 bases and J shed 7 bases, with 12 bases lying between them. This chain's CDR3 is CASSVPTGYTQYF. CDR3 bases: TGTGCCAGCAGTGTTCCCACCGGGTATACGCAGTATTTT.

This rearrangement joins TRBV20-1 to TRBJ2-7; D uncertain. With 3 bases removed from V and 2 bases from J, the gap between germline ends came to 11 bases. Germline-derived CDR1 and CDR2 are DFQATT and SNEGSKA (reference sequence). CDR3 length equals 13 residues. This CDR3 reads CSASAREPYEQYF. CDR3 coding DNA: TGCAGTGCTAGTGCTAGAGAGCCCTACGAGCAGTACTTC.

The chain recombines TRBV6-5 with TRBJ2-7; D gene unclear. V was cut by 6 bases and J by 6 bases, with 6 bases left in between. The CDR3 is 10 amino acids. The germline V gene has CDR1 MNHEY and CDR2 SVGAGI. The CDR3 nucleotides read TGTGCCAGCAGAACGGGCGAGCAGTACTTC. Amino acids: CASRTGEQYF.

This chain uses TRBV5-6 with TRBJ1-2, with D unclear. The CDR3 length is 14 residues. The V end was cut by 4 bases, the J end by 2 bases, with 12 bases between. Germline CDR1 is SGHDT and CDR2 is YYEEEE. The CDR3 loop is CASSPEGPNYGYTF. The CDR3 DNA is TGTGCCAGCAGCCCCGAGGGCCCAAACTATGGCTACACCTTC.

In its sample, this clonotype was seen once. The genes are TRBV10-3 and TRBJ2-5; D not certain. V was pared by 6 bases and J by 2 bases, with 13 bases between. The CDR3 spans 14 residues. The germline V gene encodes CDR1 ENHRY and CDR2 SYGVKD. The DNA for the CDR3 is TGTGCCATCAGCGACCTCCCGGCTCAAGAGACCCAGTACTTC. Residues: CAISDLPAQETQYF.

With regard to this clonotype: Since a much larger clone is just one base distant, this may be a read error. The chain has TRBV29-1 and TRBJ2-5, with 7 positions matching TRBD1. The CDR3 has 13 amino acids. CDR1 is SQVTM, CDR2 ANQGSEA, per germline. In DNA form, the CDR3 reads TGCAGCTCAAATAGAGGGGGCCAAGAGTCCCAGTACTTC. It yields the protein CSSNRGGQESQYF.

V and J are TRBV20-1 and TRBJ1-2, with 8 bases that match TRBD1. Germline assignment: CDR1 DFQATT and CDR2 SNEGSKA (reference sequence). V lost 4 bases to trimming and J lost 4 bases; unmatched junction nucleotides: 11. The CDR3 sequence is 15 residues long. The CDR3 coding sequence is TGCAGTGCTATACTGACCGGACAGGGCTCCTATGGCTACACCTTC. Protein: CSAILTGQGSYGYTF.

This chain uses TRBV20-1 with TRBJ2-1; D is possibly TRBD1 (6 bases). Per germline, CDR1 DFQATT and CDR2 SNEGSKA (reference sequence). The CDR3 spans 14 residues. V was pared by 0 bases and J by 8 bases, with 14 bases between. Here the CDR3 DNA reads TGCAGTGCTAGAGATCCTACAGGGATATATGAGCAGTTCTTC. Amino acids: CSARDPTGIYEQFF.

CDR3 in amino acids: CASSNIAGAYTDTQYF. The DNA of the CDR3 is TGTGCCAGCAGCAACATAGCGGGAGCGTACACAGATACGCAGTATTTT. The rearrangement joins TRBV4-2 to TRBJ2-3, with 9 bases aligning to TRBD2. This CDR3 is 16 amino acids long. V shed 5 bases, J shed 2 bases, and the junction held 8 bases outside the gene matches. Germline V gene data show CDR1 as LGHNA and CDR2 as YNFKEQ.

V usage is TRBV7-2 and J usage is TRBJ2-5; D may be TRBD1 or TRBD2 (5 bases each). Germline V CDR1 and CDR2: SGHTA, FQGNSA. With 3 bases removed from V and 2 bases from J, the gap between germline ends came to 10 bases. This CDR3 is built from 14 residues. The CDR3 reads CASSFPGRQETQYF. CDR3 nucleotides: TGTGCCAGCAGCTTCCCGGGACGACAAGAGACCCAGTACTTC.

V gene TRBV7-9 combines with J gene TRBJ1-1; a possible D gene is TRBD1 (5 bases). Looked up from germline, CDR1 is SEHNR and CDR2 is FQNEAQ (reference sequence). CDR3 length: 14 amino acids. The ends were cut back, 5 bases at V and 4 bases at J, with 14 bases in the middle. Here the CDR3 reads CASSVSGGGTEAFF. CDR3 in DNA: TGTGCCAGCAGCGTAAGCGGGGGGGGCACTGAAGCTTTCTTT.

This clonotype was counted between two and nine times. CDR3 nucleotide sequence: TGTGCCAGCAGCTTGGGCTCAGGTGGACAGGAAAATTCACCCCTCCACTTT. This codes for CASSLGSGGQENSPLHF. The chain joins TRBV13 to TRBJ1-6, with 7 positions matching TRBD1. This CDR3 is built from 17 residues. Germline values: CDR1 PRHDT, CDR2 FYEKMQ (reference sequence). J lost 7 bases, V lost 3 bases, and 12 bases had no gene match. The complete variable domain, with remaining parts taken from reference TRBV13 and TRBJ1-6, reads AAGVIQSPRHLIKEKRETATLKCYPIPRHDTVYWYQQGPGQDPQFLISFYEKMQSDKGSIPDRFSAQQFSDYHSELNMSSLELGDSALYFCASSLGSGGQENSPLHFGNGTRLTVT.

This clonotype was detected only a few times. The chain joins TRBV7-9 to TRBJ1-5; a possible D gene is TRBD1 (6 bases). The CDR3 contains 13 residues. V shed 1 base and J shed 6 bases, with 7 bases lying between them. CDR1 and CDR2 from the germline V gene are SEHNR and FQNEAQ (reference sequence). The CDR3 DNA sequence: TGTGCCAGCAGCTTAGAGGGGGTTCAGCCCCAGCATTTT. Translated, it gives CASSLEGVQPQHF.

This clonotype was seen many times. J is TRBJ2-7 and V is TRBV29-1; 7 nucleotides line up with TRBD1. The CDR3 is 12 residues long. Germline loops: CDR1 SQVTM, CDR2 ANQGSEA. Losses at the gene ends were 6 bases for V and 2 bases for J; bases not matched to a gene: 4. CDR3 bases: TGCAGCGTCAATACAGGGGCCTACGAGCAGTACTTC. Its translation is CSVNTGAYEQYF.

The gene calls are TRBV10-3 and TRBJ2-3; perhaps TRBD2 as D (6 bases). The CDR3 sequence is 14 residues long. CDR1 ENHRY and CDR2 SYGVKD come from the germline V gene. Trimming cost V 8 bases and J 3 bases, with 15 bases left between them. CDR3 bases: TGTGCCATCTCCTCTAGCGTGGGGACAGATACGCAGTATTTT. Protein sequence: CAISSSVGTDTQYF.

This clonotype showed up just a few times. V is TRBV6-5 and J is TRBJ2-7; D may be TRBD1 or TRBD2 (5 bases each). CDR1 and CDR2 (germline): MNHEY, SVGAGI. The V end lost 2 bases, the J end lost 4 bases, and 9 bases lay between the germline ends. The CDR3 extends over 13 amino acids. The CDR3 is CASSYPGTYEQYF. CDR3 DNA sequence: TGTGCCAGCAGTTACCCAGGGACGTACGAGCAGTACTTC.

Remarks on this clonotype: Since a much larger clone is just one base distant, this may be a read error. The genes are TRBV20-1 and TRBJ1-1; tentative D call: TRBD1 (6 bases). Germline CDR1 DFQATT, CDR2 SNEGSKA (reference sequence). The CDR3 is made up of 14 amino acids. For the CDR3, the DNA is TGCAGTGCTGGCGGCTGGGGGCAGGGCACTGGAGCTTTCTTT. It codes for CSAGGWGQGTGAFF.

This chain uses TRBV15 with TRBJ2-7; no firm D call. V was clipped by 0 bases and J by 6 bases, with 9 bases between them. Per the germline V gene, CDR1 is LNHNV and CDR2 is YYDKDF (reference sequence). This CDR3 contains 13 residues. CDR3 amino acids: CATSRDIGGEQYF. In nucleotides, the CDR3 is TGTGCCACCAGCAGAGATATCGGCGGCGAGCAGTACTTC.

This clonotype was counted between two and nine times. The gene calls are TRBV21-1 and TRBJ1-2; the D segment call TRBD1 is taken from the table without a DNA check. TRBV21-1 is a pseudogene. This CDR3 has 13 amino acids. The CDR3 reads CASTRTGPHGYTF. CDR3 in DNA: TGTGCCAGCACCCGGACAGGACCCCATGGCTACACCTTC.

This chain links TRBV28 with TRBJ2-5; tentative D call: TRBD2 (6 bases). CDR3 size: 14 residues. Trimming removed 4 bases at V and 5 bases at J, with 14 bases between. Germline V gene lookup returns CDR1 MDHEN and CDR2 SYDVKM. The CDR3, as DNA: TGTGCCAGCAGTTCTTGGAGGGGTCTGGAGACCCAGTACTTC. This translates into CASSSWRGLETQYF.

The chain has TRBV5-1 and TRBJ2-1; D call uncertain. The CDR3 is 15 residues long. Trimming took 0 bases from V and 0 from J, leaving 7 bases between them. CDR1 and CDR2 (germline): SGHRS, YFSETQ. CDR3 in DNA: TGCGCCAGCAGCTTGGCTATAAGCTCCTACAATGAGCAGTTCTTC. Its translation: CASSLAISSYNEQFF.

This clonotype was recorded once. The CDR3 is CSADRDSGYTF. As DNA, the CDR3 is TGCAGCGCAGACAGGGACTCTGGCTACACCTTC. V and J are TRBV20-1 and TRBJ1-2, with 7 bases lining up with TRBD1. CDR3 size: 11 residues. The germline V gene encodes CDR1 DFQATT and CDR2 SNEGSKA (reference sequence).

The chain couples TRBV20-1 to TRBJ1-2; D gene unclear. The V gene's germline CDR1 is DFQATT and CDR2 SNEGSKA (reference sequence). The length of the CDR3 is 14 residues. Trimming took off 0 bases at V and 0 bases at J, with 8 bases between the two ends. CDR3 loop: CSAREPIANYGYTF. As DNA, the CDR3 is TGCAGTGCTAGAGAGCCCATAGCTAACTATGGCTACACCTTC.

The J gene is TRBJ1-4, the V gene TRBV7-2; a possible D gene is TRBD1 (5 bases). CDR3 length: 12 residues. Between the trimmed V and J ends, which lost 11 bases and 2 bases, there was a span of 9 bases. The germline V gene encodes CDR1 SGHTA and CDR2 FQGNSA. CDR3 residues: CASGNTNEKLFF. The CDR3, as DNA: TGTGCCTCAGGGAATACTAATGAAAAACTGTTTTTT.

This clonotype was counted a few times. The V and J genes are TRBV20-1 and TRBJ2-7; 9 nucleotides line up with TRBD1. CDR1 is DFQATT, CDR2 SNEGSKA, per germline (reference sequence). The CDR3 is 15 amino acids. J gave up 4 bases and V 4 bases, and 11 bases lay outside the gene matches. This CDR3 is CSATRAGTGRYEQYF. The CDR3 nucleotides are TGCAGTGCTACCCGTGCCGGGACAGGGCGATACGAGCAGTACTTC.

The chain joins TRBV7-3 to TRBJ2-5, with 7 bases identical to TRBD1. The CDR3 is 13 residues long. CDR1 SGHTA and CDR2 FQGTGA come from the germline V gene. J gave up 3 bases and V 5 bases, and 3 bases lay outside the gene matches. As DNA, the CDR3 is TGTGCCAGCAGCCAGGGGACAGAAGAGACCCAGTACTTC. Protein: CASSQGTEETQYF.

The chain has TRBV7-9 and TRBJ2-7; D is unclear. The V gene's germline CDR1 is SEHNR and CDR2 FQNEAQ (reference sequence). Trimming pared 0 bases from V and 10 bases from J, leaving 7 bases between. CDR3 length: 11 amino acids. The CDR3 sequence is CASSLARVQYF. The CDR3 nucleotides are TGTGCCAGCAGCTTAGCACGGGTTCAGTACTTC.

This clonotype was recorded a few times. The chain employs TRBV7-2 and TRBJ2-1; TRBD1 might be the D (6 bases). This CDR3 contains 14 residues. Germline CDR1 and CDR2: SGHTA and FQGNSA. V was cut by 8 bases and J by 1 base, with 12 bases left in between. The CDR3 reads CASSPGTSYNEQFF. The CDR3 DNA reads TGTGCCAGCTCACCAGGGACATCCTACAATGAGCAGTTCTTC.